The 20 T cell receptor beta chains in this list originate from one sample, sequenced in a study of shared clonotypes between healthy human individuals. Clones were sequenced by immunoSEQ multiplex PCR, and TCRdb holds only the in-frame ones, with some missing. Here the sample spans roughly 640,000 clones, 95% to 98% being singletons. The sequencing sample was made of naive CD4+ T cells sorted from blood. Specified subset: CD45RA+ positively selected. These receptor sequences come from a woman in her twenties or thirties in good health.

The chain carries TRBV19 and TRBJ1-2; 9 bases are a match to TRBD1. The germline CDR1 and CDR2 sequences are LNHDA and SQIVND (reference sequence). Trimming took 6 bases from V and 7 from J; bases not matched to a gene: 12. This CDR3 region has 15 residues. CDR3 residues: CASRRDRAPAGGYTF. In DNA form, the CDR3 reads TGTGCCAGTAGACGGGACAGGGCGCCGGCAGGTGGCTACACCTTC.

The rearrangement joins TRBV27 to TRBJ1-1; TRBD1 aligns across 7 bases. The CDR3 sequence is 20 residues long. The J segment lost 0 bases and the V segment lost 6 bases, leaving 22 bases of the junction unmatched. Per germline, CDR1 MNHEY and CDR2 SMNVEV (reference sequence). The chain's CDR3 is CASRNLLQGRRGGMNTEAFF. The CDR3 nucleotides read TGTGCCAGCAGGAACCTTCTACAGGGGCGCCGGGGAGGGATGAACACTGAAGCTTTCTTT.

The chain employs TRBV27 and TRBJ2-3; no clear D gene. The CDR3 runs to 14 residues. V lost 3 bases and J 0 bases, leaving 7 bases between the germline ends. Germline V gene lookup returns CDR1 MNHEY and CDR2 SMNVEV (reference sequence). CDR3 residues: CASSFVPSTDTQYF. The CDR3, as DNA: TGTGCCAGCAGTTTTGTCCCTAGCACAGATACGCAGTATTTT.

The chain carries TRBV7-3 and TRBJ2-2, with D perhaps TRBD2 (6 bases). V shed 5 bases and J shed 6 bases, with 13 bases lying between them. The CDR3 loop spans 14 amino acids. Germline loops: CDR1 SGHTA, CDR2 FQGTGA. The CDR3 nucleotides are TGTGCCAGCAGCCCGCGGGACTCCCCCGGGGAGCTGTTTTTT. This codes for CASSPRDSPGELFF. The entire variable domain, with the rest obtained from reference TRBV7-3 and TRBJ2-2, is as follows: GAGVSQTPSNKVTEKGKYVELRCDPISGHTALYWYRQSLGQGPEFLIYFQGTGAADDSGLPNDRFFAVRPEGSVSTLKIQRTERGDSAVYLCASSPRDSPGELFFGEGSRLTVL.

This clone showed up just once. The chain uses TRBV6-1 and TRBJ2-5; 7 bases are shared with TRBD1. CDR1 MNHNS and CDR2 SASEGT come from the germline V gene. Trimming at V came to 1 base and at J to 6 bases, leaving 8 bases not matched to a gene. The CDR3 runs to 15 residues. The CDR3 DNA reads as TGTGCCAGCAGTGAAGACAGGGGATGGGGAAAGACCCAGTACTTC. This sequence encodes CASSEDRGWGKTQYF.

This chain connects TRBV5-6 to TRBJ1-1, with TRBD1 as a possible D gene (5 bases). Germline-derived CDR1 and CDR2 are SGHDT and YYEEEE. The CDR3 sequence is 13 residues long. V was clipped by 4 bases and J by 1 base, with 8 bases between them. CDR3 region: CASSPTANTEAFF. As DNA, the CDR3 is TGTGCCAGCAGCCCGACAGCGAACACTGAAGCTTTCTTT. Supplemented by reference TRBV5-6 and TRBJ1-1, the full variable domain reads DAGVTQSPTHLIKTRGQQVTLRCSPKSGHDTVSWYQQALGQGPQFIFQYYEEEERQRGNFPDRFSGHQFPNYSSELNVNALLLGDSALYLCASSPTANTEAFFGQGTRLTVV.

The V gene is TRBV5-4, the J gene TRBJ2-7; possibly TRBD2 for D (5 bases). This CDR3 has 14 residues. Trimming removed 3 bases at V and 0 bases at J, with 10 bases between. The germline V gene encodes CDR1 SGHNT and CDR2 YYREEE (reference sequence). CDR3 amino acids: CASSSDYRSYEQYF. CDR3 DNA sequence: TGTGCCAGCAGCTCTGACTACCGCTCCTACGAGCAGTACTTC. Filled out from reference TRBV5-4 and TRBJ2-7, the complete variable domain reads ETGVTQSPTHLIKTRGQQVTLRCSSQSGHNTVSWYQQALGQGPQFIFQYYREEENGRGNFPPRFSGLQFPNYSSELNVNALELDDSALYLCASSSDYRSYEQYFGPGTRLTVT.

The J gene is TRBJ2-5, the V gene TRBV7-9; TRBD1 aligns across 10 bases. CDR3 size: 16 residues. J lost 3 bases, V lost 3 bases, and 7 bases had no gene match. CDR1 is SEHNR and CDR2 is FQNEAQ in the germline V gene (reference sequence). In nucleotides, the CDR3 is TGTGCCAGCAGCTTCGACAGGGGGCGGCTCAAAGAGACCCAGTACTTC. It translates to CASSFDRGRLKETQYF.

The V call is TRBV5-1, the J call TRBJ1-3; the match to TRBD1 covers 7 bases. The V gene end was trimmed by 4 bases and the J gene end by 0 bases; junction bases not matched to a gene: 7. The CDR3 extends over 16 amino acids. Germline V CDR1 and CDR2: SGHRS, YFSETQ. The CDR3 region has the DNA TGCGCCAGCAGCGCCGAGGGGGCCAGCTCTGGAAACACCATATATTTT. Amino acid sequence: CASSAEGASSGNTIYF.

The J gene is TRBJ2-7, the V gene TRBV19, with 7 nucleotides matching TRBD1. V lost 5 bases and J lost 8; bases outside the gene matches: 12. The CDR3 sequence is 14 residues long. Per the germline V gene, CDR1 is LNHDA and CDR2 is SQIVND (reference sequence). The chain's CDR3 is CASSLNEAQGKQYF. The CDR3 nucleotides are TGTGCCAGTAGTCTGAATGAAGCACAGGGGAAGCAGTACTTC. Complete variable domain (other parts from reference TRBV19 and TRBJ2-7): DGGITQSPKYLFRKEGQNVTLSCEQNLNHDAMYWYRQDPGQGLRLIYYSQIVNDFQKGDIAEGYSVSREKKESFPLTVTSAQKNPTAFYLCASSLNEAQGKQYFGPGTRLTVT.

The V call is TRBV19, the J call TRBJ1-4, with 7 bases aligning to TRBD1. The CDR3 has 16 residues. Looked up from germline, CDR1 is LNHDA and CDR2 is SQIVND (reference sequence). V shed 5 bases, J shed 4 bases, and the junction held 10 bases outside the gene matches. The CDR3 spells CASSFGTALINEKLFF. The CDR3 DNA reads TGTGCCAGTAGTTTCGGGACAGCGCTTATTAATGAAAAACTGTTTTTT. Looking up the rest from reference TRBV19 and TRBJ1-4 gives the full variable domain: DGGITQSPKYLFRKEGQNVTLSCEQNLNHDAMYWYRQDPGQGLRLIYYSQIVNDFQKGDIAEGYSVSREKKESFPLTVTSAQKNPTAFYLCASSFGTALINEKLFFGSGTQLSVL.

The chain couples TRBV10-1 to TRBJ2-7, with 7 bases lining up with TRBD2. CDR1 and CDR2 (germline): WNHNN, SYGVQD (reference sequence). The CDR3 runs 12 residues. The CDR3 nucleotides read TGCTCCTCAGCGGGGAGCTCCTACGAGCAGTACTTC. Amino acid sequence: CSSAGSSYEQYF.

The V and J genes are TRBV13 and TRBJ1-3; D gene ambiguous. V lost 0 bases, J lost 3 bases, and 12 bases lay in between. There are 16 residues in the CDR3. The V gene's germline CDR1 is PRHDT and CDR2 FYEKMQ (reference sequence). CDR3 sequence: CASSLGHRADGNTIYF. CDR3 in DNA: TGTGCCAGCAGCTTAGGCCATAGGGCGGATGGAAACACCATATATTTT. Using reference TRBV13 and TRBJ1-3 for the parts outside the CDR3, the full variable domain is AAGVIQSPRHLIKEKRETATLKCYPIPRHDTVYWYQQGPGQDPQFLISFYEKMQSDKGSIPDRFSAQQFSDYHSELNMSSLELGDSALYFCASSLGHRADGNTIYFGEGSWLTVV.

The V gene is TRBV19, the J gene TRBJ2-7; 7 bases align to TRBD2. Germline loops: CDR1 LNHDA, CDR2 SQIVND (reference sequence). This CDR3 contains 14 residues. Trimming cost V 6 bases and J 5 bases; bases outside gene matches: 10. CDR3 in DNA: TGTGCCAGTAGCCTGGTGGGAGGGGTCGACGAGCAGTACTTC. It is translated as CASSLVGGVDEQYF. The full variable domain, in which reference TRBV19 and TRBJ2-7 provide the parts outside the CDR3, is DGGITQSPKYLFRKEGQNVTLSCEQNLNHDAMYWYRQDPGQGLRLIYYSQIVNDFQKGDIAEGYSVSREKKESFPLTVTSAQKNPTAFYLCASSLVGGVDEQYFGPGTRLTVT.

The chain recombines TRBV10-2 with TRBJ1-4; D remains unclear. The germline V gene encodes CDR1 WSHSY and CDR2 SAAADI. This CDR3 comprises 12 residues. Trimming took 5 bases from V and 7 from J, leaving 8 bases between them. The CDR3 DNA sequence: TGCGCCAGCAGTCTCCGGGCTGAAAAACTGTTTTTT. Its translation is CASSLRAEKLFF.

This chain connects TRBV5-1 to TRBJ2-3; 11 positions agree with TRBD1. V was clipped by 2 bases and J by 5 bases; unmatched bases: 10. Germline assignment: CDR1 SGHRS and CDR2 YFSETQ. CDR3 size: 17 residues. CDR3 in DNA: TGCGCCAGCAGCTTCAACCCGGACAGGGGGCGAGAAGATACGCAGTATTTT. Translated: CASSFNPDRGREDTQYF.

This clone has a single count. The chain uses TRBV2 and TRBJ2-2, with 10 bases lining up with TRBD1. V dropped 5 bases and J dropped 0; count of bases not matched to a gene: 3. Per germline, CDR1 SNHLY and CDR2 FYNNEI. The CDR3 runs 16 residues. The DNA of the CDR3 is TGTGCCAGCAGTCAGACAGGGGGCGCGAACACCGGGGAGCTGTTTTTT. Amino acids: CASSQTGGANTGELFF.

The J gene is TRBJ2-7, the V gene TRBV5-4; D unclear. The V and J ends lost 0 bases and 6 bases respectively, with 7 bases between them. The CDR3 contains 12 residues. CDR1 is SGHNT and CDR2 is YYREEE in the germline V gene (reference sequence). The CDR3 DNA sequence: TGTGCCAGCAGCTTGGACTCCGGCGAGCAGTACTTC. It translates to CASSLDSGEQYF.

The chain links TRBV10-2 to TRBJ2-5; D uncertain. Germline CDR1 is WSHSY and CDR2 is SAAADI. The V and J ends lost 0 bases and 5 bases respectively, with 19 bases between them. This CDR3 region has 17 residues. The CDR3 here is CASSESGWLAGGETQYF. CDR3 DNA sequence: TGCGCCAGCAGTGAGTCAGGTTGGCTGGCCGGTGGGGAGACCCAGTACTTC.

CDR3 coding DNA: TGTGCCAGCAGTGGATTCCCATCGTCAGGGAACTATGGCTACACCTTC. It encodes CASSGFPSSGNYGYTF. V and J are TRBV25-1 and TRBJ1-2; D is perhaps TRBD1 (5 bases). This CDR3 has 16 residues. CDR1 and CDR2 from the germline V gene are MGHDK and SYGVNS. V dropped 4 bases and J dropped 2 bases, with 17 bases sitting between them.